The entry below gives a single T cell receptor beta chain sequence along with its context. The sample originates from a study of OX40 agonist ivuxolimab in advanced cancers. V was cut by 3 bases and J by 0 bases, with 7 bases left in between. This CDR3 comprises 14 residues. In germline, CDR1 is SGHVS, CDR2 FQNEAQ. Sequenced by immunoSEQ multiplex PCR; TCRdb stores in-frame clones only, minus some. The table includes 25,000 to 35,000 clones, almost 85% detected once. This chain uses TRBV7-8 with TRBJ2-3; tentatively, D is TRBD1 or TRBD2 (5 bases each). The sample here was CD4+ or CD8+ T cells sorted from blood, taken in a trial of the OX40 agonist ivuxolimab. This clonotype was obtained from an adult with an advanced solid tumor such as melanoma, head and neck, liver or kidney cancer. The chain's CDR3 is CASSFRDSTDTQYF. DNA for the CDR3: TGTGCCAGCAGCTTCCGGGACAGCACAGATACGCAGTATTTT.